This T cell receptor beta chain was captured by sequencing in a study of T cell changes during pregnancy in multiple sclerosis. This CDR3 has 14 residues. Germline assignment: CDR1 SGHRS and CDR2 YFSETQ. V was shortened by 4 bases and J by 2 bases, with 12 bases between the two germline ends. Using immunoSEQ multiplex PCR, the repertoire was profiled, and TCRdb retains in-frame clones only, with some absent. The sample shows around 35,000 clones, approximately 92% of them seen only once. Material: CD4+ T cells from peripheral blood mononuclear cells, obtained in the third trimester of pregnancy. The gene calls are TRBV5-1 and TRBJ1-2; weak D call: TRBD1 (5 bases). The clonotype comes from a female donor in good health, enrolled as a control in a pregnancy study. The CDR3 DNA sequence: TGCGCCAGCAGCGACGACAGAGCGAACTATGGCTACACCTTC. Amino acids: CASSDDRANYGYTF.